This TCR beta chain stems from a study of T cell changes during pregnancy in multiple sclerosis. The CDR3 runs 16 residues. Germline V gives CDR1 MGHRA, CDR2 YSYEKL. The V segment lost 1 base and the J segment 4 bases; nucleotides outside the gene matches: 9. Sequenced by immunoSEQ multiplex PCR; TCRdb stores in-frame clones only, minus some. The sample consists of under 110,000 clones, roughly 90% of them appearing once. Sequences were derived from peripheral blood, sampled after pregnancy. This clonotype originated in a female donor with multiple sclerosis, enrolled in a pregnancy study. The V call is TRBV4-1, the J call TRBJ2-7; 8 nucleotides align to TRBD2. This chain's CDR3 is CASSQGSTTSGYEQYF. In nucleotides, the CDR3 is TGCGCCAGCAGCCAAGGGTCCACTACTAGCGGATACGAGCAGTACTTC.